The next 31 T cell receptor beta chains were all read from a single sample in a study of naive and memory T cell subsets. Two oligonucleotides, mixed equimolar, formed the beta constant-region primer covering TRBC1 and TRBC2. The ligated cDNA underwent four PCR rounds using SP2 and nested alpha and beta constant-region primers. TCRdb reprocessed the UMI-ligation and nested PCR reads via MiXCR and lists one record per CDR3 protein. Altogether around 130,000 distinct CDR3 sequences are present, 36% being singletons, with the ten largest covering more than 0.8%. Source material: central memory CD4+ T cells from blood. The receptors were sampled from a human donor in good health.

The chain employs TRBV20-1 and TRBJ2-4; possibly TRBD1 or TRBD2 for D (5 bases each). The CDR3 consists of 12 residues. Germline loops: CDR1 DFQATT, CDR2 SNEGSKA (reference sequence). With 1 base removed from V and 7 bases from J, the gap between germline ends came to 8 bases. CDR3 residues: CSARVGPNIQYF. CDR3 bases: TGCAGTGCTAGAGTGGGACCGAACATTCAGTACTTC.

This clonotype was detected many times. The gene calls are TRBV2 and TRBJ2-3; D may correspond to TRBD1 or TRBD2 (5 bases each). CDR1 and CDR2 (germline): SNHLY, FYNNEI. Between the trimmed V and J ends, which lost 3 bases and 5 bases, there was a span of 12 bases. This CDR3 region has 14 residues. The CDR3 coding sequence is TGTGCCAGCAGTGACGGGACCGCCATAGATACGCAGTATTTT. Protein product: CASSDGTAIDTQYF.

The CDR3 DNA reads TGCAGCGTTGAAGAAAAGACAGGAACTTTCTTT. It is translated as CSVEEKTGTFF. V is TRBV29-1 and J is TRBJ1-1; D may be TRBD1 (6 bases). This CDR3 has 11 residues. V lost 0 bases and J lost 12, with 11 bases in between. Looked up from germline, CDR1 is SQVTM and CDR2 is ANQGSEA.

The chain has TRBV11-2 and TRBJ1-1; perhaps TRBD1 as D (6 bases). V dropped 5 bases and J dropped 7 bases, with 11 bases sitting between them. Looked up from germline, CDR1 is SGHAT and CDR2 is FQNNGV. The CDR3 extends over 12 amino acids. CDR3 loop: CASSPDRDEAFF. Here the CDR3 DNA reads TGTGCCAGCAGCCCGGACAGAGATGAAGCTTTCTTT.

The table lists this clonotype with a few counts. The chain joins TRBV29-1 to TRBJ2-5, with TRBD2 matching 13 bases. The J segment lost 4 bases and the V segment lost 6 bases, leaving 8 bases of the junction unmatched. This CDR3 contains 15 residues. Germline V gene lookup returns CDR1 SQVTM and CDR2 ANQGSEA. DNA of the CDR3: TGCAGCGTCGCCAGACTAGCGGGAGGTGGAGAGACCCAGTACTTC. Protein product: CSVARLAGGGETQYF.

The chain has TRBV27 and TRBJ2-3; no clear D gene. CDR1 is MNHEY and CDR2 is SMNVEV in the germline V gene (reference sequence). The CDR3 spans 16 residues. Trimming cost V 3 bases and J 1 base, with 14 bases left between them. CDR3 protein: CASSLAWGRGTDTQYF. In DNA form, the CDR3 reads TGTGCCAGCAGTTTGGCGTGGGGTCGGGGCACAGATACGCAGTATTTT.

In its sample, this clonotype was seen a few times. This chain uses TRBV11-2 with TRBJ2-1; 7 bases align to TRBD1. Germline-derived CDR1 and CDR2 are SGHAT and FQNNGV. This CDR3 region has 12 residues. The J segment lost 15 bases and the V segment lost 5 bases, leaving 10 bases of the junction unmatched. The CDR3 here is CASSQGQPRRFF. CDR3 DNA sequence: TGTGCCAGCAGCCAGGGACAGCCTAGGCGGTTCTTC.

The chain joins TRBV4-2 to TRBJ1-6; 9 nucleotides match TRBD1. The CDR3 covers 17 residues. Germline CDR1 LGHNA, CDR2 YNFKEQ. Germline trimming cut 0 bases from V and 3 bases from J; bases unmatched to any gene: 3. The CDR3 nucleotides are TGTGCCAGCAGCCAAGATCTGGGACAGGGCTATAATTCACCCCTCCACTTT. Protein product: CASSQDLGQGYNSPLHF.

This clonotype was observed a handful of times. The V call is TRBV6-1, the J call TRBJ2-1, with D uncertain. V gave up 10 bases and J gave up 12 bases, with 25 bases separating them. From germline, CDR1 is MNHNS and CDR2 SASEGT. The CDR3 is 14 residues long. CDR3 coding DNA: TGTGCCACCACCGTCGGAAGCCGTGTGGGGTGGCAGTTCTTC. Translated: CATTVGSRVGWQFF.

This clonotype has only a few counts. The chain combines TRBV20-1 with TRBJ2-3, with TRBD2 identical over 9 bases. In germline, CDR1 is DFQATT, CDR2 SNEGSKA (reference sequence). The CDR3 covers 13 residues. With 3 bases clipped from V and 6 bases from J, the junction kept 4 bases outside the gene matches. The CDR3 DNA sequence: TGCAGTGCTAGCGGCGGGAGGGGGGATACGCAGTATTTT. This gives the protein CSASGGRGDTQYF.

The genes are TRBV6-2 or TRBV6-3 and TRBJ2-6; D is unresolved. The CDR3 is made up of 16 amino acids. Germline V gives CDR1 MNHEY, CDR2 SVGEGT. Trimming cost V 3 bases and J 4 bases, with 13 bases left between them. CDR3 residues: CASSYVNRAGANVLTF. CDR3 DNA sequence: TGTGCCAGCAGTTATGTAAACAGAGCAGGGGCCAACGTCCTGACTTTC.

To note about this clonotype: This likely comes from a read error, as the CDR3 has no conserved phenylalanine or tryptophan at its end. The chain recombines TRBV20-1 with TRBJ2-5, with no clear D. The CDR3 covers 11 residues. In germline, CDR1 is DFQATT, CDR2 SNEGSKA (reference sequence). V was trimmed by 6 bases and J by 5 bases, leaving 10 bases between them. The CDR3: CSALMAETQYL. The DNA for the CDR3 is TGCAGTGCATTAATGGCGGAGACCCAGTACCTC.

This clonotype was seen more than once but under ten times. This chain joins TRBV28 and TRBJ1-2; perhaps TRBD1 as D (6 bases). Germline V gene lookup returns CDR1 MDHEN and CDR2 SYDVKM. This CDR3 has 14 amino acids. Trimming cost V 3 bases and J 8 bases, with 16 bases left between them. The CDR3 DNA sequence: TGTGCCAGCAGTTTTGCCGACAGGTCCTCCGGCTACACCTTC. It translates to CASSFADRSSGYTF.

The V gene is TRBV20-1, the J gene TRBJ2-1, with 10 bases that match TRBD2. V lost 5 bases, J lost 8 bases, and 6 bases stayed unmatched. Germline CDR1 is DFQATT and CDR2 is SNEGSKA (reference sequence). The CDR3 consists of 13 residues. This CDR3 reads CSAGTSVTYEQFF. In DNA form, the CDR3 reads TGCAGTGCTGGGACTAGCGTCACCTATGAGCAGTTCTTC.

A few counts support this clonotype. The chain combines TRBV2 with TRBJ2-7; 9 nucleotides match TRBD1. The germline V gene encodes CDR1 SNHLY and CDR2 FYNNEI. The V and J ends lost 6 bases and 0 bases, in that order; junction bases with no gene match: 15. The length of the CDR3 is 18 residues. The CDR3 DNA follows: TGTGCCAGCAGCCAACCGGGACAGGGTTCAGGAAGCTCCTACGAGCAGTACTTC. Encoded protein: CASSQPGQGSGSSYEQYF.

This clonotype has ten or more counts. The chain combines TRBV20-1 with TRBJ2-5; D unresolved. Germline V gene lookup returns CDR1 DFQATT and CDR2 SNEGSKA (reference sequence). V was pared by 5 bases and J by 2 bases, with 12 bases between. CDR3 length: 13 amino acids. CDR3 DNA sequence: TGCAGTGCTGATTCGAGAAGTCAAGAGACCCAGTACTTC. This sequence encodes CSADSRSQETQYF.

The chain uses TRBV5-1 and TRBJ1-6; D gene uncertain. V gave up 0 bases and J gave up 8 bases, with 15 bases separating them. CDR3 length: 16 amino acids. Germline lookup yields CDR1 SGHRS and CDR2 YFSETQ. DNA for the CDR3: TGCGCCAGCAGCTTGGTTAAGCCCTCGAAGGATTCACCCCTCCACTTT. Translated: CASSLVKPSKDSPLHF.

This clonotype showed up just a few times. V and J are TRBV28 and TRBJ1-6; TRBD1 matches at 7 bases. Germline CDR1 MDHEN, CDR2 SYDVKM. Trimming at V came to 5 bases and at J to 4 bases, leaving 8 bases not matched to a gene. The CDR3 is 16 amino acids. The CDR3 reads CASSKGASQYNSPLHF. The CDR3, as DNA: TGTGCCAGCAGTAAGGGGGCCTCCCAATATAATTCACCCCTCCACTTT. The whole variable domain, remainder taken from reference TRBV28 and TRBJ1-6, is DVKVTQSSRYLVKRTGEKVFLECVQDMDHENMFWYRQDPGLGLRLIYFSYDVKMKEKGDIPEGYSVSREKKERFSLILESASTNQTSMYLCASSKGASQYNSPLHFGNGTRLTVT.

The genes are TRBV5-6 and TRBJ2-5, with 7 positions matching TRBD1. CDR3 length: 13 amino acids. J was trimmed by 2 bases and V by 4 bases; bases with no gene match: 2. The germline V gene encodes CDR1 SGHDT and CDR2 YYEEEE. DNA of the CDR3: TGTGCCAGCAGCCGACAGGGACAAGAGACCCAGTACTTC. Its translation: CASSRQGQETQYF.

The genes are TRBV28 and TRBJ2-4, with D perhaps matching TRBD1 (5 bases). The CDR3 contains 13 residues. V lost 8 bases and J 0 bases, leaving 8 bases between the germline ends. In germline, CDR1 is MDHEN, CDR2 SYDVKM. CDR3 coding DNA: TGTGCCAGCTCACAGGTAGCCAAAAACATTCAGTACTTC. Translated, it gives CASSQVAKNIQYF. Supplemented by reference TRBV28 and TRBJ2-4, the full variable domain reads DVKVTQSSRYLVKRTGEKVFLECVQDMDHENMFWYRQDPGLGLRLIYFSYDVKMKEKGDIPEGYSVSREKKERFSLILESASTNQTSMYLCASSQVAKNIQYFGAGTRLSVL.

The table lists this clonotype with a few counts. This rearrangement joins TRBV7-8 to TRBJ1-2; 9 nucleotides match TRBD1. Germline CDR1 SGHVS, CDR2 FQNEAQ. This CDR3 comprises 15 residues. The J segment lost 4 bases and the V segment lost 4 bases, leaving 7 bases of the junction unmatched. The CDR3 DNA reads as TGTGCCAGCAGCTCCGGACAGGGGCCGATCTATGGCTACACCTTC. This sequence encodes CASSSGQGPIYGYTF. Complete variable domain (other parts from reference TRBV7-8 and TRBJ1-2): GAGVSQSPRYKVAKRGQDVALRCDPISGHVSLFWYQQALGQGPEFLTYFQNEAQLDKSGLPSDRFFAERPEGSVSTLKIQRTQQEDSAVYLCASSSGQGPIYGYTFGSGTRLTVV.

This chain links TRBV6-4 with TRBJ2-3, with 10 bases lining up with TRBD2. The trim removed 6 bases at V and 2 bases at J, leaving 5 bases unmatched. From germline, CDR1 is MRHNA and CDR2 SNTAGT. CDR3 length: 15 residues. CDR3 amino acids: CASSSTSGVTDTQYF. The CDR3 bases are TGTGCCAGCAGCTCAACTAGCGGGGTCACAGATACGCAGTATTTT.

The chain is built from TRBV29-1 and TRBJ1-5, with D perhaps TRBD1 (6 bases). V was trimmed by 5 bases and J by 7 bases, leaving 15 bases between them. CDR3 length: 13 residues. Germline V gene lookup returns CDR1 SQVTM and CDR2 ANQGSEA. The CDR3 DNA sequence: TGCAGCGTTCGAAACAGGGAAGGGCAGCCCCAGCATTTT. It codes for CSVRNREGQPQHF.

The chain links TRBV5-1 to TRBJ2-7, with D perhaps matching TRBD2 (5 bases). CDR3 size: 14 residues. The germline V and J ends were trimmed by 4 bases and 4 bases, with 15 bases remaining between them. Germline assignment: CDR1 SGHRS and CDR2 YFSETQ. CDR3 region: CASSPADGLYEQYF. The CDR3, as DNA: TGCGCCAGCAGCCCGGCCGACGGACTTTACGAGCAGTACTTC.

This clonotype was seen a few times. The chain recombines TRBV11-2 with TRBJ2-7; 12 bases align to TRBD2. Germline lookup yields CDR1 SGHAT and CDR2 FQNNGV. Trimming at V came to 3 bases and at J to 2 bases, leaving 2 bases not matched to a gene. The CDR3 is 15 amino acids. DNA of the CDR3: TGTGCCAGCAGCTTCGGACTAGCGGGAACCTACGAGCAGTACTTC. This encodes CASSFGLAGTYEQYF.

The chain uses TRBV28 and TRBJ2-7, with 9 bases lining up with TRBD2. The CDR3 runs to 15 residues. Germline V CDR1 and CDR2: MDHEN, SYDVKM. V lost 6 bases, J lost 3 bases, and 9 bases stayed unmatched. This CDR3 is CASSLQAGGGYEQYF. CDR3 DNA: TGTGCCAGCAGCCTCCAAGCGGGAGGTGGCTACGAGCAGTACTTC.

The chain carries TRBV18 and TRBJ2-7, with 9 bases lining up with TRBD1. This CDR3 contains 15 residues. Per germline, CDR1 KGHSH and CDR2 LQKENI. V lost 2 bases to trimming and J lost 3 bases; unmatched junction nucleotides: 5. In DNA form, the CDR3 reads TGTGCCAGCTCACCAACCCGGGACAGGGACTACGAGCAGTACTTC. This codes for CASSPTRDRDYEQYF.

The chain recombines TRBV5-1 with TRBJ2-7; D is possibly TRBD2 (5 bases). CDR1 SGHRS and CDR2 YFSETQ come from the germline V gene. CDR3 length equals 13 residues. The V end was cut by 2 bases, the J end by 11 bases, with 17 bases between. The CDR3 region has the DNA TGCGCCAGCAGCTTAACCTGGACTGCGGAGAAGTACTTC. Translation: CASSLTWTAEKYF.

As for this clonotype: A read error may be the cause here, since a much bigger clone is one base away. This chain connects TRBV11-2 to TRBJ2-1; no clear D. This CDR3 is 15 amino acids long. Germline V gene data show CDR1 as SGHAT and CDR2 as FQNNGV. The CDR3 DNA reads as TGTCCCAGCAGCTTACATCCTGACCGCTACAATGAGCAGTTCTTC. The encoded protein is CPSSLHPDRYNEQFF.

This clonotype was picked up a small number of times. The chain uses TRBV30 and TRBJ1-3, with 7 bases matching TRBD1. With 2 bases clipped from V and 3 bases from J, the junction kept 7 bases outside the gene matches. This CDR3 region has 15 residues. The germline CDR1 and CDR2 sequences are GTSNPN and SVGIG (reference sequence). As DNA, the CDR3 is TGTGCCTGGAGTCGGACAGGCGGGGATGGAAACACCATATATTTT. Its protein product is CAWSRTGGDGNTIYF.

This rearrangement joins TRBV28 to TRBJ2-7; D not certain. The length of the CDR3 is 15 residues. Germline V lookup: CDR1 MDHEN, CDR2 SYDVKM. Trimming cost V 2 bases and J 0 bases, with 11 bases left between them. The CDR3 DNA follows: TGTGCCAGCAGTTTAGAGGTCTTGAACTCCTACGAGCAGTACTTC. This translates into CASSLEVLNSYEQYF.